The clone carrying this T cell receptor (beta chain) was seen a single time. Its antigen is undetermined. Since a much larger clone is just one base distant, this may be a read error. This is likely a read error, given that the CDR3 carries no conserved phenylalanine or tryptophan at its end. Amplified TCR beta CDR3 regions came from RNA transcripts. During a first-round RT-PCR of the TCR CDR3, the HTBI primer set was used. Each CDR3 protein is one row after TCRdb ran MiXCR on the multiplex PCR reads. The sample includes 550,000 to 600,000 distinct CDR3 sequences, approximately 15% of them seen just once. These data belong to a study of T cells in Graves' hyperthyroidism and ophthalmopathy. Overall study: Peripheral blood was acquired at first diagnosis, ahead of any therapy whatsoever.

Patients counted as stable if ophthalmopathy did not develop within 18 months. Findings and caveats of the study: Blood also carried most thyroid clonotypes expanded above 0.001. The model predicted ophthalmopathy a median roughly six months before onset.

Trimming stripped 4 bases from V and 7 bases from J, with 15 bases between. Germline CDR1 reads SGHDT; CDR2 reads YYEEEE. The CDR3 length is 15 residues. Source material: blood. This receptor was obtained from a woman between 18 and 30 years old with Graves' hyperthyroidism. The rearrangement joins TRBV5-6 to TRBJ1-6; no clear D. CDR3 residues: CASSPGGRRNSPLHS. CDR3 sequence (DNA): TGTGCCAGCAGCCCGGGAGGGCGGAGGAATTCACCCCTCCACTCT.